This T cell receptor (beta chain) was identified during a study of blood T cell repertoires in COVID-19. Profiling relied on immunoSEQ multiplex PCR, and the TCRdb table lists in-frame clones only, not all of them. The sample contains some 260,000 clones, about 86% of which appear only once. This CDR3 region has 16 residues. The J segment lost 1 base and the V segment lost 3 bases, leaving 3 bases of the junction unmatched. Germline V lookup: CDR1 KGHSH, CDR2 LQKENI. Specimen: peripheral blood. The clonotype was recovered from a man aged 80 or over with acute or convalescent COVID-19. The chain has TRBV18 and TRBJ2-7, with TRBD2 matching over 13 bases. CDR3 sequence: CASSPGLAGLSYEQYF. CDR3 in DNA: TGTGCCAGCTCACCGGGACTAGCGGGGTTGTCCTACGAGCAGTACTTC. Based on the CDR3 plus reference TRBV18 and TRBJ2-7, the full variable domain is NAGVMQNPRHLVRRRGQEARLRCSPMKGHSHVYWYRQLPEEGLKFMVYLQKENIIDESGMPKERFSAEFPKEGPSILRIQQVVRGDSAAYFCASSPGLAGLSYEQYFGPGTRLTVT.